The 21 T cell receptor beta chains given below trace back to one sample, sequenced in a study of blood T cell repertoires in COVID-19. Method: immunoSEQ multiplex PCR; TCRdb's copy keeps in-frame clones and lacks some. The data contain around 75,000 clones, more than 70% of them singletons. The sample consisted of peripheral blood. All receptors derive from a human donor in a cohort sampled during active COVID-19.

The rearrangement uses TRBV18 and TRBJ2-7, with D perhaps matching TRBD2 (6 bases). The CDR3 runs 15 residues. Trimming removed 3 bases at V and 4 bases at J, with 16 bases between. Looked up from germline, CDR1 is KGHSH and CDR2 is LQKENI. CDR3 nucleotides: TGTGCCAGCTCACCGGGGGGTACGGGGTCTTACGAGCAGTACTTC. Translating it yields CASSPGGTGSYEQYF.

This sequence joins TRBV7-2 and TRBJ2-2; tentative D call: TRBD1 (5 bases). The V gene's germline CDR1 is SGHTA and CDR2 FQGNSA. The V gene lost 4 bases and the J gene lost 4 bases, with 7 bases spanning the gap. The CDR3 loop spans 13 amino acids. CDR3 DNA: TGTGCCAGCAGCTCAGGGATCACCGGGGAGCTGTTTTTT. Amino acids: CASSSGITGELFF.

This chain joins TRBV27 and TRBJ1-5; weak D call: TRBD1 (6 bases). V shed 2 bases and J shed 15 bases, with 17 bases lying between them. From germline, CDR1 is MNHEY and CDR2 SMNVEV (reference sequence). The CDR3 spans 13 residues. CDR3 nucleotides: TGTGCCAGCAGTTTAAATCTGGGGGCCCCCTTGCATTTT. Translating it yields CASSLNLGAPLHF.

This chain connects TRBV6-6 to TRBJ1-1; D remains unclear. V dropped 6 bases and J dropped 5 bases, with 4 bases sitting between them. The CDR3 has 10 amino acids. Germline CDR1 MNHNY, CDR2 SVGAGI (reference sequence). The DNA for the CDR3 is TGTGCCAGCAGCGTAACTGAAGCTTTCTTT. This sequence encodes CASSVTEAFF.

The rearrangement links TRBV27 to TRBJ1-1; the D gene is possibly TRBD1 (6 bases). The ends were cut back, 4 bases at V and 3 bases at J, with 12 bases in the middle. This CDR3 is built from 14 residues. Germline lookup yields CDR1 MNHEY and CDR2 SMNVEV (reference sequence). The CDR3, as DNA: TGTGCCAGCAGTTCCCCCAGGGGAGACACTGAAGCTTTCTTT. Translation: CASSSPRGDTEAFF.

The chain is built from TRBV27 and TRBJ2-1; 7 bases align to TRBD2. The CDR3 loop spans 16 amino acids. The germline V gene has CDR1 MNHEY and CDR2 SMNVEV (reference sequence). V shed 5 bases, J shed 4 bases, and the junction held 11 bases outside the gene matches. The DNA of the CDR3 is TGTGCCAGCAGTGGGCTAGCGGCTCCTGAGTACAATGAGCAGTTCTTC. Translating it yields CASSGLAAPEYNEQFF.

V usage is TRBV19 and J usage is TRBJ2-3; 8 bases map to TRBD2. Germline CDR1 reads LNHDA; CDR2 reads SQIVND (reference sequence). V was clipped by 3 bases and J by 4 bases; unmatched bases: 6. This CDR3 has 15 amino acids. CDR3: CASSIQSGGADTQYF. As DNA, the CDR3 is TGTGCCAGTAGTATCCAATCCGGGGGGGCAGATACGCAGTATTTT.

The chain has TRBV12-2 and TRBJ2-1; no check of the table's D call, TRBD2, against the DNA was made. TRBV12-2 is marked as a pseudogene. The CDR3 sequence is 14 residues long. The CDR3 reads CASRLAPSRNEQFF. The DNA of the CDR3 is TGTGCAAGTCGCTTAGCTCCTAGCCGCAATGAGCAGTTCTTC.

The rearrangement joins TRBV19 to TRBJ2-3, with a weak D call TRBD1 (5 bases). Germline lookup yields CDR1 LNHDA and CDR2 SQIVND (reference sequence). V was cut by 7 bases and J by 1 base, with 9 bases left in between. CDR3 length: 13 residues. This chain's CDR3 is CASNRGRTDTQYF. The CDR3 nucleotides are TGTGCCAGTAATAGGGGCCGCACAGATACGCAGTATTTT.

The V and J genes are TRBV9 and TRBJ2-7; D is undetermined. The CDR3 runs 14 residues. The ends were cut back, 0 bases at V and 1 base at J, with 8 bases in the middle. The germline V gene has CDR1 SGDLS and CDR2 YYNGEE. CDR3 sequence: CASSVGRGSYEQYF. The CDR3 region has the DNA TGTGCCAGCAGCGTAGGGCGAGGTTCCTACGAGCAGTACTTC. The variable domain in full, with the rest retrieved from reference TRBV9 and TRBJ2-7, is DSGVTQTPKHLITATGQRVTLRCSPRSGDLSVYWYQQSLDQGLQFLIQYYNGEERAKGNILERFSAQQFPDLHSELNLSSLELGDSALYFCASSVGRGSYEQYFGPGTRLTVT.

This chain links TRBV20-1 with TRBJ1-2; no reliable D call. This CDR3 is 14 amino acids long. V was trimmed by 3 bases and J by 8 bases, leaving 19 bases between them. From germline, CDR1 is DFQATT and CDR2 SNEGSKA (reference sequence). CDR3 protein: CSASHGEHARGYTF. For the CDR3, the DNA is TGCAGTGCTAGTCACGGGGAGCACGCACGCGGCTACACCTTC.

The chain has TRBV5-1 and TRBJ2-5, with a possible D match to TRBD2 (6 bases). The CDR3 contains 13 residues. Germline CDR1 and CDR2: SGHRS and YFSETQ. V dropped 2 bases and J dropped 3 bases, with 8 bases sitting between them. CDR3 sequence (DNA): TGCGCCAGCAGCTTTCCTAGCGAAGAGACCCAGTACTTC. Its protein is CASSFPSEETQYF.

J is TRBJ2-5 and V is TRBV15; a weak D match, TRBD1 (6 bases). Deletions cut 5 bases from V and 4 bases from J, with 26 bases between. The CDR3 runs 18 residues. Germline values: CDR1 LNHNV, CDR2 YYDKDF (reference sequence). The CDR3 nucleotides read TGTGCCACCAGCCGGGGACATTTTGGGATAGCCAAAGGAGAGACCCAGTACTTC. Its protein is CATSRGHFGIAKGETQYF.

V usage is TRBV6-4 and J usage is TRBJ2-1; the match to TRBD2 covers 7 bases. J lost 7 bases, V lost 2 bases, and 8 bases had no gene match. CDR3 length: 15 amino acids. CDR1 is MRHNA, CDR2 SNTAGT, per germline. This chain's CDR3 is CASSDGLAEWNEQFF. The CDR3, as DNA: TGTGCCAGCAGTGACGGTCTAGCGGAATGGAATGAGCAGTTCTTC.

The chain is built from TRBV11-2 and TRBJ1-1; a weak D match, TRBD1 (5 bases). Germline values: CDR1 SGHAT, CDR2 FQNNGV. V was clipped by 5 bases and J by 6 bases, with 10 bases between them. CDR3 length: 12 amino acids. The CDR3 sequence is CASSIRVAEAFF. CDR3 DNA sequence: TGTGCCAGCAGCATCAGGGTTGCTGAAGCTTTCTTT.

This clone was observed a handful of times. CDR3 sequence reads: CASRPQGANQPQHF. In DNA, the CDR3 is TGTGCCAGCAGACCTCAGGGGGCGAATCAGCCCCAGCATTTT. The rearrangement joins TRBV28 to TRBJ1-5, with 8 bases fitting TRBD1. In germline, CDR1 is MDHEN, CDR2 SYDVKM. This CDR3 region has 14 residues. The V and J ends lost 6 bases and 4 bases, in that order; junction bases with no gene match: 5.

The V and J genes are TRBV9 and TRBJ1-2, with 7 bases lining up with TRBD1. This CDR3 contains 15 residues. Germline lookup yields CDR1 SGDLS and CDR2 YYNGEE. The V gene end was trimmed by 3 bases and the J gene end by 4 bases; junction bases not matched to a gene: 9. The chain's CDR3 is CASSALPTGTYGYTF. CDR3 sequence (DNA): TGTGCCAGCAGCGCCTTACCGACAGGGACCTATGGCTACACCTTC.

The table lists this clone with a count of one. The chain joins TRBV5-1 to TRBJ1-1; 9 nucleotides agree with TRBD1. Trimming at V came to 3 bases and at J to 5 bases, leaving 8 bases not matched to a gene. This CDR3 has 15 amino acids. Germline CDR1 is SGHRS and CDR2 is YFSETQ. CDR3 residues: CASSWGQGRTTEAFF. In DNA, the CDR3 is TGCGCCAGCAGCTGGGGACAGGGTCGGACTACTGAAGCTTTCTTT.

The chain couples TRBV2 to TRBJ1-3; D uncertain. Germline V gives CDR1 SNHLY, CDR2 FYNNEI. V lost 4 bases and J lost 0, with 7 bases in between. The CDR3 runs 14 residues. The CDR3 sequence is CASSVLSSGNTIYF. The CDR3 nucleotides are TGTGCCAGCAGTGTACTGAGCTCTGGAAACACCATATATTTT.

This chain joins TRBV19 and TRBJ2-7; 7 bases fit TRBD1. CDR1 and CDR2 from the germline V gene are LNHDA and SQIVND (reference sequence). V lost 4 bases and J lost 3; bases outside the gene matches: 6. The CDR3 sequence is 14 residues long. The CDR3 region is CASSTGTANYEQYF. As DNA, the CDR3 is TGTGCCAGTAGTACAGGGACAGCGAACTACGAGCAGTACTTC.

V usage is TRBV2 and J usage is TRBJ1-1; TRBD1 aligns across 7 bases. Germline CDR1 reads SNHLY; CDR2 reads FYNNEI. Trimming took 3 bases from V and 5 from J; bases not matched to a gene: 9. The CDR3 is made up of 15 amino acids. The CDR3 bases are TGTGCCAGCAGTGATGCCTCGACAGGGCAGACTGAAGCTTTCTTT. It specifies CASSDASTGQTEAFF.